This TCR beta chain came from a study of T cell responses to AZD1222 COVID-19 vaccine (dated by TCRdb to the early 2020s). With respect to the entire study: A total of over 230 trial participants underwent TCR sequencing, of whom nearly 210 had received two doses of AZD1222 and approximately 26 had received two doses of the MenACWY control vaccine. Enrollment into the trials was organized by age into subgroups of 18-55, 56-69 and 70-plus years, and those subgroups contained approximately 150, 30 and 60 TCR-sequenced participants, respectively.

Of note for this clone: Its antigen remains unidentified. No base quality information exists; no much larger clone differs at one position.

The sample's time point label, in plain terms: about 28 days (+/-7) after the second vaccine dose. AZD1222 recipients whose second dose came at about 4 weeks and those whose second dose came at about 12 weeks were combined into one group, since spike-specific TCR depth and breadth did not differ between the two schedules. Vaccinee samples came from UK trials COV001 and COV002, including a single-blind randomized controlled phase 2/3 trial of AZD1222 (ChAdOx1 nCoV-19) in healthy adults. For TCRbeta chain sequencing, PBMC samples were collected from trial participants at day 0 and at day 28 after the second dose. Results the study describes overall, beyond this receptor: Reportedly, close to half of the unique spike-specific TCRs recognized epitopes lying outside the regions that are mutated in the B.1.351 and B.1.1.7 variants. Participants were mostly white British and included more females than males, and it was suggested by the authors that clonal diversity may have been underestimated. In the small 56-69-year group, the increase in depth fell short of significance, most likely because of low power. No day 14 peak-response samples were available, so repertoires were characterized only after the peak T cell response. CD4 TCRs associated with the vaccine covered the entire spike protein, and the dominant responses were in regions 160-218 and 743-854. After two AZD1222 doses, both the breadth and the depth of spike-specific TCRs were significantly higher than at day 0 and than in MenACWY recipients. Only five to seven AZD1222 recipients were SARS-CoV-2 seropositive at baseline, limiting conclusions about previously exposed vaccinees.

Including cysteine and phenylalanine, the CDR3 has 15 amino acids. Only CDR3 DNA is held: 45 bases, read in frame from base 1. The CDR1 and CDR2 encoded by the germline V gene are MGHDK and SYGVNS. V drops 4 bases and J drops 4 bases, leaving 14 bases in between. The CDR3 regions of human TCRbeta chains were subjected to immunosequencing. Per the authors' processing: Repertoire TCRs were matched against a reference library of SARS-CoV-2-specific TCRs generated with the MIRA antigen-specificity platform. Breadth meant the fraction of unique TCRs that were SARS-CoV-2-associated, whereas depth meant the fraction of total T cells that were SARS-CoV-2-associated. Using the MIRA data, each spike-specific TCR was mapped to the spike region that the TCR reacts to and placed in a CD4 or CD8 class. Log10-transformed breadth and depth values were compared by one-way ANOVA with Sidak's multiple comparisons tests. TCRdb obtained this table from immuneACCESS and retained in-frame rearrangements with V and J assigned. These tables miss some clones; where compared with another copy, unresolved V genes account for less than half of the shortfall, and the remainder is unexplained. The V and J calls and clone size are taken from that table; D and trimming were inferred from the DNA. This sample holds approximately 150,000 clones; approximately 90% were observed only once. The top ten clonotypes cover approximately 4.3% of the sample.

This receptor was identified in an adult who received the AZD1222 COVID-19 vaccine. The sequence is built from TRBV25-1 and TRBJ2-1, with a weak D call of TRBD1 (6 bases match). The sample was peripheral blood, taken 28 days after the second AZD1222 dose. For the CDR3, the sequence is CASSAQGPIYNEQFF. The DNA reads TGTGCCAGCAGTGCCCAGGGGCCTATATACAATGAGCAGTTCTTC.